This entry is about one T cell receptor beta chain. This record comes from a study of Tregs in tolerant kidney transplant recipients. On the study more broadly: Recipients received nonmyeloablative bone marrow transplants from related graft donors, with transient mixed chimerism.

This table comes from immunoSEQ multiplex PCR, and its TCRdb copy is limited to in-frame clones, with some not included. Here the sample spans just under 65,000 clones, 98% being singletons. Germline V gene lookup returns CDR1 SGHRS and CDR2 YFSETQ. The CDR3 is 15 amino acids. V was pared by 4 bases and J by 6 bases, with 4 bases of the junction left unmatched. The chain employs TRBV5-1 and TRBJ2-1; 13 bases line up with TRBD2. The clonotype comes from a human donor who received a combined kidney and bone marrow transplant. Specimen: Tregs from blood, collected before the transplant. In nucleotides, the CDR3 is TGCGCCAGCAGCCTATGGACTAGCGGGGGCAATGAGCAGTTCTTC. It encodes CASSLWTSGGNEQFF.